This T cell receptor beta chain was found in a study of CD8+CD57+ T cells in acquired aplastic anemia (dated by TCRdb to 2016 to 2019). Regarding the complete study: DNA extracted from sorted CD4+ and CD8+ cells had a mean of around 3 ug, with a range of roughly 0.18 to 27.4 ug. An average of about 10 million reads for CD4+ cells and under 13 million reads for CD8+ cells was obtained from healthy donor samples. What the authors observed across the whole study: Some 31 CD8+ CDR3 sequences were shared between patients and controls but appeared highly expressed in patients and within their immunodominant clones. CD8+ Simpson's diversity did not differ significantly between patients and healthy controls (P=0.060).

Comments on this clonotype: Its antigen remains unidentified. No base qualities exist here, and no much larger clone lies one base off it.

TCR repertoires of sorted CD4+ and CD8+ blood T cells from severe aplastic anemia patients and healthy subjects were deep-sequenced in the study. Ficoll-Paque density gradient centrifugation was used to isolate peripheral blood mononuclear cells. CD4+ and CD8+ T cells were sorted by FACS or magnetic beads before DNA extraction. After removal of 6 bases from V and 10 bases from J, the junction retains 9 bases not matched to a gene. There are 15 amino acids in the CDR3, from cysteine to phenylalanine inclusive. Only the CDR3 DNA stays, 45 bases, in frame from base 1. CDR1 SNHLY and CDR2 FYNNEI are derived from the germline V gene. Genomic DNA served as template for TCR beta VDJ combination and CDR3 sequence profiling. TCR repertoire sequencing was run on an Illumina HiSeq 2000. The published analysis was carried out like this. Repertoire assessment relied on Simpson's diversity index, CDR3 size and DJ length profiles, and TRBV/TRBJ rearrangement plots. Whichever DNA sequence was most abundant in the deep sequencing data was defined as the immunodominant clone. CDR3 amino acid sequences were checked for sharing across subjects and were also compared against the VDJdb database and published repertoires. The public reads were reanalyzed by TCRdb: fastp trimming at Q25, MiXCR alignment, in-frame beta chains only. Every entry covers one CDR3 protein and lists the most common genes and DNA from its rows. V and J calls and clone size were set by TCRdb, not the authors. Present in this sample are about 190,000 distinct CDR3 sequences, around 50% of which were seen just once. Approximately 15% of the sample is held by the ten biggest clonotypes.

The rearrangement joined TRBV2 to TRBJ1-6; 10 of the junction bases match TRBD1. The sequencing sample was made of sorted CD4+, CD8+, or CD8+CD57+ T cells (not recorded which) from PBMCs. The source of this sequence is a human donor in good health, serving as a control. The encoded CDR3 is CASSARQGAYSPLHF. Here is the DNA: TGTGCCAGCAGCGCGAGACAGGGGGCATACTCACCCCTCCACTTT.